This T cell receptor (beta chain) came from a study of shared clonotypes between healthy human individuals. Study results and limitations: Clonotypes not shared had lower generation probabilities than those common to all four donors. Sampling included only blood; tissue repertoires likely differ. The rarefaction results pointed to incomplete sorted-subset sequencing despite large depth.

Data came from immunoSEQ multiplex PCR; TCRdb stores just in-frame clones and leaves some out. Of 2 million to 2.5 million clones in the sample, just under 95% are singletons; the top ten hold around 0.35%. The germline V gene has CDR1 SNHLY and CDR2 FYNNEI. This CDR3 is built from 15 residues. V gave up 6 bases and J gave up 1 base; unmatched junction bases: 7. A word on this clone: Its antigen is unknown.

The V call is TRBV2, the J call TRBJ2-5, with 8 bases identical to TRBD2. The receptor's source is a man aged 18-30 years in good health. Some clones in this sample may be carry-over from other donors' samples. The source material was naive CD4+ T cells from PBMCs. The subset was: CD45RA+ positively selected. The CDR3 here is CASSQMGLGQETQYF. In nucleotides, the CDR3 is TGTGCCAGCAGCCAGATGGGACTAGGCCAAGAGACCCAGTACTTC.